This is a list of T cell receptor beta chains from one sample in a study of post-analysis software for immune sequencing data. MiXCR was run by TCRdb on the PCR reads, yielding one entry per CDR3 protein. Of almost 700,000 distinct CDR3 sequences listed, around 64% were seen once; the top ten hold over 9%. Sequencing was done on a sample of blood. These receptors were collected from a girl between 2 and 10 years old with multiple sclerosis. The CDR3 runs from the conserved cysteine through the conserved F or W. D genes are given only for firm matches. The size field is filled for only some rows; it gives once, few, many or a size class.

v_gene: TRBV4-1; d_gene: -; abundance: -; j_gene: TRBJ2-7; CDR3aa: CASSPIEGRNYEQYF; CDR3nt: TGCGCCAGCAGCCCCATCGAGGGCAGAAACTACGAGCAGTACTTC
v_gene: TRBV6-1; d_gene: -; abundance: -; j_gene: TRBJ2-1; CDR3aa: CASRQNPYNEQFF; CDR3nt: TGTGCCAGCCGACAGAACCCCTACAATGAGCAGTTCTTC
v_gene: TRBV20-1; d_gene: -; abundance: -; j_gene: TRBJ2-1; CDR3aa: CSASGSPSNEQFF; CDR3nt: TGCAGTGCTAGCGGGAGCCCGTCCAATGAGCAGTTCTTC
v_gene: TRBV12-3/TRBV12-4; d_gene: TRBD1; abundance: few; j_gene: TRBJ2-5; CDR3aa: CASSFGQEETQYF; CDR3nt: TGTGCCAGCAGTTTCGGACAGGAAGAGACCCAGTACTTC
v_gene: TRBV2; d_gene: TRBD2; abundance: -; j_gene: TRBJ2-1; CDR3aa: CASSEAGTTPYNEQFF; CDR3nt: TGTGCCAGCAGTGAAGCTGGGACTACCCCCTACAATGAGCAGTTCTTC
v_gene: TRBV11-3; d_gene: TRBD2; abundance: -; j_gene: TRBJ2-3; CDR3aa: CASSLPRAARLAGGQADTQYF; CDR3nt: TGTGCCAGCAGCCTCCCCCGGGCGGCCAGACTAGCGGGGGGGCAGGCAGATACGCAGTATTTT
v_gene: TRBV6-8; d_gene: -; abundance: few; j_gene: TRBJ2-7; CDR3aa: CASSYWDWIYEQYF; CDR3nt: TGTGCCAGCAGTTACTGGGACTGGATCTACGAGCAGTACTTC
v_gene: TRBV5-5; d_gene: -; abundance: -; j_gene: TRBJ2-1; CDR3aa: CASSLEGAKYNEQFF; CDR3nt: TGTGCCAGCAGCTTGGAAGGGGCGAAATACAATGAGCAGTTCTTC
v_gene: TRBV7-3; d_gene: -; abundance: -; j_gene: TRBJ2-3; CDR3aa: CASSSRGFPDTQYF; CDR3nt: TGTGCCAGCAGCTCAAGGGGGTTCCCAGATACGCAGTATTTT
v_gene: TRBV4-1; d_gene: -; abundance: -; j_gene: TRBJ2-1; CDR3aa: CASGEGRGDNEQFF; CDR3nt: TGCGCCAGCGGCGAGGGCAGGGGAGACAATGAGCAGTTCTTC
v_gene: TRBV2; d_gene: -; abundance: few; j_gene: TRBJ1-2; CDR3aa: CASSIRPNYGYTF; CDR3nt: TGTGCCAGCAGTATTCGACCTAATTATGGCTACACCTTC
v_gene: TRBV5-1; d_gene: TRBD2; abundance: many; j_gene: TRBJ2-5; CDR3aa: CASSAGLAGAIETQYF; CDR3nt: TGCGCCAGCAGCGCAGGACTAGCGGGAGCCATAGAGACCCAGTACTTC
v_gene: TRBV6-5; d_gene: TRBD1; abundance: few; j_gene: TRBJ1-5; CDR3aa: CASSYSLLGDRVLISNQPQHF; CDR3nt: TGTGCCAGCAGTTACTCTCTCTTGGGGGACAGAGTTTTGATTAGCAATCAGCCCCAGCATTTT
v_gene: TRBV6-6; d_gene: TRBD1; abundance: -; j_gene: TRBJ1-5; CDR3aa: CASRQTGGEQPQHF; CDR3nt: TGTGCCAGCAGGCAGACAGGGGGGGAACAGCCCCAGCATTTT
v_gene: TRBV20-1; d_gene: TRBD2; abundance: few; j_gene: TRBJ2-7; CDR3aa: CSASNLGTRAGEQYF; CDR3nt: TGCAGTGCTAGCAACCTTGGGACTAGGGCCGGCGAGCAGTACTTC
v_gene: TRBV13; d_gene: -; abundance: -; j_gene: TRBJ2-5; CDR3aa: CASSRMETQYF; CDR3nt: TGTGCCAGCAGCCGTATGGAGACCCAGTACTTC
v_gene: TRBV9; d_gene: -; abundance: -; j_gene: TRBJ1-1; CDR3aa: CASTAGPATEAFF; CDR3nt: TGTGCCAGCACGGCGGGTCCGGCCACTGAAGCTTTCTTT
v_gene: TRBV5-1; d_gene: TRBD1; abundance: -; j_gene: TRBJ2-5; CDR3aa: CASSLDTGTATFGTQYF; CDR3nt: TGCGCCAGCAGCTTGGACACGGGGACAGCTACCTTCGGGACCCAGTACTTC
v_gene: TRBV4-1; d_gene: -; abundance: -; j_gene: TRBJ2-1; CDR3aa: CASSHDPGMREQFF; CDR3nt: TGCGCCAGCAGCCATGATCCCGGGATGCGGGAGCAGTTCTTC
v_gene: TRBV20-1; d_gene: TRBD2; abundance: -; j_gene: TRBJ2-1; CDR3aa: CSARPQGLAGSYNEQFF; CDR3nt: TGCAGTGCTAGGCCTCAGGGACTAGCGGGGTCCTACAACGAGCAGTTCTTC
v_gene: TRBV6-4; d_gene: TRBD2; abundance: few; j_gene: TRBJ2-1; CDR3aa: CASSQGTSGSNNKQFF; CDR3nt: TGTGCCAGCAGTCAGGGGACTAGCGGGAGCAACAATAAGCAGTTCTTC
v_gene: TRBV7-9; d_gene: -; abundance: few; j_gene: TRBJ2-2; CDR3aa: CASMMGNTGELFF; CDR3nt: TGTGCCAGCATGATGGGTAACACCGGGGAGCTGTTTTTT
v_gene: TRBV2; d_gene: -; abundance: -; j_gene: TRBJ2-3; CDR3aa: CASSGASYTDTQYF; CDR3nt: TGTGCCAGCAGTGGCGCCTCCTACACAGATACGCAGTATTTT
v_gene: TRBV12-3/TRBV12-4; d_gene: -; abundance: -; j_gene: TRBJ2-3; CDR3aa: CASSPGRQGADTQYF; CDR3nt: TGTGCCAGCAGTCCAGGGCGTCAGGGCGCAGATACGCAGTATTTT
v_gene: TRBV11-2; d_gene: TRBD1; abundance: -; j_gene: TRBJ1-1; CDR3aa: CASSSVRGRNTEAFF; CDR3nt: TGTGCCAGCAGCTCAGTCAGGGGGAGGAACACTGAAGCTTTCTTT
v_gene: TRBV2; d_gene: -; abundance: -; j_gene: TRBJ2-7; CDR3aa: CASNGLPSSYEQYF; CDR3nt: TGTGCCAGCAACGGGCTACCCTCCTCCTACGAGCAGTACTTC
v_gene: TRBV7-2; d_gene: TRBD2; abundance: -; j_gene: TRBJ2-3; CDR3aa: CASSWGLADTQYF; CDR3nt: TGTGCCAGCAGCTGGGGACTAGCGGATACGCAGTATTTT
v_gene: TRBV6-5; d_gene: -; abundance: once; j_gene: TRBJ1-2; CDR3aa: CASSYRAVDYGYTF; CDR3nt: TGTGCCAGCAGTTACCGGGCAGTAGACTATGGCTACACCTTC
v_gene: TRBV29-1; d_gene: -; abundance: few; j_gene: TRBJ2-3; CDR3aa: CSVEETLGSTDTQYF; CDR3nt: TGCAGCGTTGAAGAGACTCTCGGGAGCACAGATACGCAGTATTTT
v_gene: TRBV12-3/TRBV12-4; d_gene: -; abundance: -; j_gene: TRBJ2-7; CDR3aa: CASSLVPGASYEQYF; CDR3nt: TGTGCCAGCAGTTTAGTCCCGGGGGCGTCCTACGAGCAGTACTTC
v_gene: TRBV7-3; d_gene: TRBD1; abundance: -; j_gene: TRBJ1-4; CDR3aa: CASSWDSPTNEKLFF; CDR3nt: TGTGCCAGCAGCTGGGACAGCCCAACTAATGAAAAACTGTTTTTT
v_gene: TRBV7-9; d_gene: TRBD1; abundance: few; j_gene: TRBJ2-5; CDR3aa: CASSLQQGAGETQYF; CDR3nt: TGTGCCAGCAGCTTACAACAGGGGGCTGGAGAGACCCAGTACTTC
v_gene: TRBV18; d_gene: -; abundance: -; j_gene: TRBJ2-5; CDR3aa: CASSPPLGRETQYF; CDR3nt: TGTGCCAGCTCACCACCTTTGGGAAGAGAGACCCAGTACTTC
v_gene: TRBV20-1; d_gene: TRBD2; abundance: -; j_gene: TRBJ2-5; CDR3aa: CSAKRGGLGETQYF; CDR3nt: TGCAGTGCAAAACGGGGGGGCCTGGGGGAGACCCAGTACTTC
v_gene: TRBV7-3; d_gene: TRBD2; abundance: -; j_gene: TRBJ2-1; CDR3aa: CASSSSGTSDEQFF; CDR3nt: TGTGCCAGCAGCTCATCCGGGACTAGCGATGAGCAGTTCTTC
v_gene: TRBV2; d_gene: TRBD2; abundance: -; j_gene: TRBJ2-3; CDR3aa: CASRSGTGIGRSTDTQYF; CDR3nt: TGTGCCAGCAGATCCGGGACGGGAATCGGGAGGAGCACAGATACGCAGTATTTT
v_gene: TRBV11-2; d_gene: -; abundance: -; j_gene: TRBJ2-1; CDR3aa: CASSWRGGIGTYNEQFF; CDR3nt: TGTGCCAGCAGCTGGCGGGGCGGGATCGGGACATACAATGAGCAGTTCTTC
v_gene: TRBV20-1; d_gene: -; abundance: -; j_gene: TRBJ2-5; CDR3aa: CSARGLPPQETQYF; CDR3nt: TGCAGTGCTAGAGGACTCCCCCCCCAAGAGACCCAGTACTTC
v_gene: TRBV5-4; d_gene: TRBD2; abundance: -; j_gene: TRBJ2-3; CDR3aa: CASSSLPTSVSTDTQYF; CDR3nt: TGTGCCAGCAGCTCCCTCCCGACTAGCGTTAGCACAGATACGCAGTATTTT
v_gene: TRBV20-1; d_gene: TRBD2; abundance: -; j_gene: TRBJ2-3; CDR3aa: CSARVAGALTDTQYF; CDR3nt: TGCAGTGCTAGGGTAGCGGGGGCCCTCACAGATACGCAGTATTTT
v_gene: TRBV3-1; d_gene: -; abundance: -; j_gene: TRBJ1-1; CDR3aa: CASSLRSDANTEAFF; CDR3nt: TGTGCCAGCAGCCTCAGATCGGATGCAAACACTGAAGCTTTCTTT
v_gene: TRBV29-1; d_gene: TRBD2; abundance: few; j_gene: TRBJ2-1; CDR3aa: CSVPPPGLAGAQEQFF; CDR3nt: TGCAGCGTTCCCCCTCCCGGACTAGCGGGAGCACAAGAGCAGTTCTTC
v_gene: TRBV29-1; d_gene: -; abundance: -; j_gene: TRBJ2-1; CDR3aa: CSVGTQGYNEQFF; CDR3nt: TGCAGCGTCGGCACCCAGGGATACAATGAGCAGTTCTTC
v_gene: TRBV7-6; d_gene: TRBD2; abundance: -; j_gene: TRBJ2-1; CDR3aa: CASSLALAGGSLILTSYNEQFF; CDR3nt: TGTGCCAGCAGCTTGGCGCTAGCGGGAGGTTCCCTCATCCTTACAAGTTACAATGAGCAGTTCTTC
v_gene: TRBV3-1; d_gene: -; abundance: -; j_gene: TRBJ2-7; CDR3aa: CASSQGLDNYEQYF; CDR3nt: TGTGCCAGCAGCCAAGGACTCGACAACTACGAGCAGTACTTC
v_gene: TRBV19; d_gene: -; abundance: -; j_gene: TRBJ2-5; CDR3aa: CASSRGLETQYF; CDR3nt: TGTGCCAGTAGTAGAGGGCTAGAGACCCAGTACTTC
v_gene: TRBV29-1; d_gene: -; abundance: -; j_gene: TRBJ2-5; CDR3aa: CSVEGRLQQETQYF; CDR3nt: TGCAGCGTTGAGGGCCGGCTCCAACAAGAGACCCAGTACTTC
v_gene: TRBV20-1; d_gene: -; abundance: -; j_gene: TRBJ1-5; CDR3aa: CSARDPARPSGQPQHF; CDR3nt: TGCAGTGCTAGAGATCCAGCCAGGCCCTCCGGGCAGCCCCAGCATTTT
v_gene: TRBV3-1; d_gene: TRBD2; abundance: -; j_gene: TRBJ2-1; CDR3aa: CASSQDGVAGASGVGSYNEQFF; CDR3nt: TGTGCCAGCAGCCAAGATGGTGTAGCGGGTGCCTCCGGCGTGGGATCCTACAATGAGCAGTTCTTC
v_gene: TRBV5-1; d_gene: TRBD2; abundance: -; j_gene: TRBJ2-3; CDR3aa: CASSPGLAGITDTQYF; CDR3nt: TGCGCCAGCAGCCCCGGACTAGCGGGAATCACAGATACGCAGTATTTT
v_gene: TRBV9; d_gene: -; abundance: -; j_gene: TRBJ2-1; CDR3aa: CASSVEETPGYNEQFF; CDR3nt: TGTGCCAGCAGCGTAGAAGAGACGCCCGGTTACAATGAGCAGTTCTTC
v_gene: TRBV11-2; d_gene: TRBD2; abundance: few; j_gene: TRBJ2-7; CDR3aa: CASSLGREGAYEQYF; CDR3nt: TGTGCCAGCAGCTTAGGGCGGGAGGGAGCCTACGAGCAGTACTTC
v_gene: TRBV11-2; d_gene: -; abundance: -; j_gene: TRBJ2-7; CDR3aa: CASRRSTRPLEQYF; CDR3nt: TGTGCCAGCAGGAGAAGCACCAGGCCGCTCGAGCAGTACTTC
v_gene: TRBV6-6; d_gene: TRBD1; abundance: -; j_gene: TRBJ2-3; CDR3aa: CASSYRTGGTTDTQYF; CDR3nt: TGTGCCAGCAGTTACCGGACAGGGGGCACCACAGATACGCAGTATTTT
v_gene: TRBV20-1; d_gene: -; abundance: -; j_gene: TRBJ2-7; CDR3aa: CSVLLLDAGSREQYF; CDR3nt: TGCAGTGTTCTATTACTAGATGCTGGGTCGAGAGAGCAGTACTTC
v_gene: TRBV7-7; d_gene: -; abundance: -; j_gene: TRBJ2-5; CDR3aa: CASSRGTEGGTQYF; CDR3nt: TGTGCCAGCAGCCGCGGGACGGAGGGGGGGACCCAGTACTTC
v_gene: TRBV6-9; d_gene: -; abundance: -; j_gene: TRBJ2-1; CDR3aa: CASSYPPAGDNEQFF; CDR3nt: TGTGCCAGCAGTTATCCTCCCGCAGGGGACAATGAGCAGTTCTTC
v_gene: TRBV4-1; d_gene: -; abundance: -; j_gene: TRBJ2-7; CDR3aa: CASSPDLSYEQYF; CDR3nt: TGCGCCAGCAGCCCCGATCTATCCTACGAGCAGTACTTC
v_gene: TRBV10-3; d_gene: -; abundance: -; j_gene: TRBJ2-3; CDR3aa: CAISGGSGGGTDTQYF; CDR3nt: TGTGCCATCAGTGGGGGCAGCGGTGGAGGCACAGATACGCAGTATTTT
v_gene: TRBV29-1; d_gene: TRBD2; abundance: few; j_gene: TRBJ2-1; CDR3aa: CSSRESSYNEQFF; CDR3nt: TGCAGCTCGCGGGAGTCTTCCTACAATGAGCAGTTCTTC